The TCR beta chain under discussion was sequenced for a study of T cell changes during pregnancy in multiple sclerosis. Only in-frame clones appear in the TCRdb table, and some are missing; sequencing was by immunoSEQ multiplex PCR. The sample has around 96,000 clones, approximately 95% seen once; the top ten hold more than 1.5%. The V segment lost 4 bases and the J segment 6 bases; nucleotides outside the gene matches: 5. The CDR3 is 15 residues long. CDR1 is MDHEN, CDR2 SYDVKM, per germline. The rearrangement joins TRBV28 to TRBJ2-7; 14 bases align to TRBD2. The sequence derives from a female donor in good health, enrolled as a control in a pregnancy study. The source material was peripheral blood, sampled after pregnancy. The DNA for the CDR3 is TGTGCCAGCAGTTCGGGACTAGCGGGAGCAGGCGAGCAGTACTTC. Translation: CASSSGLAGAGEQYF.